These 26 T cell receptor beta chains originate from one sample sequenced in a study of beta chain features in type 1 diabetes. Since all of the isolated RNA was reverse transcribed, expressed TCRB transcripts were what got sequenced. Clones were read by immunoSEQ multiplex PCR, and TCRdb kept only the in-frame ones, dropping some. The profile shows 150,000 or so clones, around 10% of them singletons. The sequenced sample was central memory CD4+ T cells from blood. These receptors were collected from a young man in good health.

This clone occurred a few times. This chain connects TRBV9 to TRBJ1-1; the D gene is possibly TRBD1 (5 bases). The V end lost 7 bases, the J end lost 5 bases, and 21 bases lay between the germline ends. Germline CDR1 SGDLS, CDR2 YYNGEE. This CDR3 region has 15 residues. CDR3 protein: CASGSGHSGRTEAFF. In DNA, the CDR3 is TGTGCCAGCGGTTCCGGACATTCAGGTCGGACTGAAGCTTTCTTT.

This clone was observed once. The V gene is TRBV5-4, the J gene TRBJ1-1, with a possible D match to TRBD1 (6 bases). This CDR3 is built from 14 residues. Germline V gene data show CDR1 as SGHNT and CDR2 as YYREEE (reference sequence). Trimming left V 2 bases short and J 6 bases short, with 14 bases between. The CDR3 sequence: CASSLGNRAAEAFF. CDR3 nucleotide sequence: TGTGCCAGCAGCTTAGGTAACAGGGCCGCTGAAGCTTTCTTT.

The chain combines TRBV4-3 with TRBJ1-1; D call uncertain. Per germline, CDR1 LGHNA and CDR2 YSLEER. V shed 4 bases and J shed 5 bases, with 14 bases lying between them. This CDR3 is built from 14 residues. CDR3 bases: TGCGCCAGCAGCCCCGAGGGAAAGGGTACTGAAGCTTTCTTT. Residues: CASSPEGKGTEAFF.

This clone came up a few times. CDR3 in amino acids: CASRSPGQGATGANVLTF. The CDR3 DNA reads TGTGCCAGCAGGAGTCCGGGACAGGGGGCGACTGGGGCCAACGTCCTGACTTTC. The V gene is TRBV28, the J gene TRBJ2-6; 12 nucleotides line up with TRBD1. After removal of 6 bases from V and 2 bases from J, the junction contained 8 bases not matched to a gene. Germline values: CDR1 MDHEN, CDR2 SYDVKM. This CDR3 contains 18 residues.

The chain uses TRBV7-9 and TRBJ2-7, with D perhaps TRBD2 (7 bases). Trimming removed 3 bases at V and 3 bases at J, with 15 bases between. CDR3 length: 15 amino acids. CDR1 is SEHNR, CDR2 FQNEAQ, per germline (reference sequence). The CDR3 nucleotides are TGTGCCAGCAGCTTCTCCGGCGGGGGCTTCTACGAGCAGTACTTC. This translates into CASSFSGGGFYEQYF. The entire variable domain, with the rest obtained from reference TRBV7-9 and TRBJ2-7, is as follows: DTGVSQNPRHKITKRGQNVTFRCDPISEHNRLYWYRQTLGQGPEFLTYFQNEAQLEKSRLLSDRFSAERPKGSFSTLEIQRTEQGDSAMYLCASSFSGGGFYEQYFGPGTRLTVT.

The genes are TRBV14 and TRBJ1-1; TRBD1 is a possible D gene (6 bases). The V gene's germline CDR1 is SGHDN and CDR2 FVKESK. The CDR3 contains 15 residues. Trimming took off 4 bases at V and 1 base at J, with 13 bases between the two ends. The CDR3 bases are TGTGCCAGCAGCCTTCTAGGGACAAGGAACACTGAAGCTTTCTTT. Residues: CASSLLGTRNTEAFF.

This clone occurred a few times. The chain couples TRBV12-5 to TRBJ2-1; 8 bases are shared with TRBD2. Germline assignment: CDR1 LGHNT and CDR2 FRNRAP. The CDR3 sequence is 15 residues long. V was clipped by 6 bases and J by 9 bases; unmatched bases: 13. The CDR3 here is CASGIAGSASSEQFF. The CDR3 bases are TGTGCTAGTGGGATAGCGGGGAGTGCGTCTAGTGAGCAGTTCTTC.

The chain uses TRBV28 and TRBJ1-6; no reliable D call. Trimming left V 4 bases short and J 6 bases short, with 10 bases between. The CDR3 covers 14 residues. In germline, CDR1 is MDHEN, CDR2 SYDVKM. This CDR3 reads CASSSPSGNSPLHF. DNA of the CDR3: TGTGCCAGCAGTTCCCCTTCCGGTAATTCACCCCTCCACTTT.

The rearrangement uses TRBV28 and TRBJ2-4; D is perhaps TRBD1 or TRBD2 (5 bases each). Germline-derived CDR1 and CDR2 are MDHEN and SYDVKM. V shed 5 bases and J shed 6 bases, with 17 bases lying between them. CDR3 size: 15 residues. CDR3: CASSDPTGLGNIQYF. As DNA, the CDR3 is TGTGCCAGCAGTGACCCCACGGGGCTGGGAAACATTCAGTACTTC.

The sample holds many counts of this clone. Additional DNA sequences in this sample encode the identical CDR3. This rearrangement joins TRBV7-2 to TRBJ2-7; perhaps TRBD2 as D (5 bases). The CDR3 loop spans 15 amino acids. Germline-derived CDR1 and CDR2 are SGHTA and FQGNSA. Trimming took 5 bases from V and 6 from J, leaving 20 bases between them. The CDR3 DNA follows: TGTGCCAGCAGCAAAGGTGGGGTATGGGGAGCCGAGCAGTACTTC. Residues: CASSKGGVWGAEQYF. Variable domain in full (rest from reference TRBV7-2 and TRBJ2-7): GAGVSQSPSNKVTEKGKDVELRCDPISGHTALYWYRQSLGQGLEFLIYFQGNSAPDKSGLPSDRFSAERTGGSVSTLTIQRTQQEDSAVYLCASSKGGVWGAEQYFGPGTRLTVT.

This clone has only a few counts. The chain is built from TRBV18 and TRBJ2-7; D is undetermined. V lost 6 bases to trimming and J lost 6 bases, with 15 bases between them. Germline lookup yields CDR1 KGHSH and CDR2 LQKENI. The CDR3 consists of 13 residues. The CDR3 loop reads CASSESGGSEQYF. In DNA form, the CDR3 reads TGTGCCAGCTCCGAAAGTGGCGGCTCCGAGCAGTACTTC.

In DNA, the CDR3 is TGTGCCAGCAGTGATTTAAGGGGTGCCAACTATGGCTACACCTTC. Translated: CASSDLRGANYGYTF. The chain uses TRBV7-9 and TRBJ1-2; a weak D match, TRBD1 (5 bases). V lost 6 bases, J lost 2 bases, and 16 bases lay in between. This CDR3 comprises 15 residues. CDR1 is SEHNR, CDR2 FQNEAQ, per germline (reference sequence).

The chain employs TRBV7-2 and TRBJ2-1; no reliable D call. Trimming shortened V by 6 bases and J by 4 bases, and 7 bases separated the two germline ends. The CDR3 extends over 12 amino acids. Germline CDR1 SGHTA, CDR2 FQGNSA. The CDR3 spells CASRGRYNEQFF. CDR3 sequence (DNA): TGTGCCAGCAGAGGAAGATACAATGAGCAGTTCTTC. Full variable domain (remainder filled in from reference TRBV7-2 and TRBJ2-1): GAGVSQSPSNKVTEKGKDVELRCDPISGHTALYWYRQSLGQGLEFLIYFQGNSAPDKSGLPSDRFSAERTGGSVSTLTIQRTQQEDSAVYLCASRGRYNEQFFGPGTRLTVL.

This clone was found many times. This sequence joins TRBV4-3 and TRBJ2-1; the D gene could be TRBD1 or TRBD2 (6 bases each). The germline gives CDR1 LGHNA, CDR2 YSLEER. V lost 0 bases, J lost 5 bases, and 8 bases lay in between. This CDR3 comprises 14 residues. The CDR3 sequence: CASSQERGDNEQFF. In DNA form, the CDR3 reads TGCGCCAGCAGCCAAGAAAGGGGGGACAATGAGCAGTTCTTC.

The CDR3 DNA is TGTGCCAGCAGCGTCTTCACCGGGGAGCTGTTTTTT. Translated, it gives CASSVFTGELFF. V gene TRBV9 combines with J gene TRBJ2-2; D is unresolved. V lost 2 bases, J lost 4 bases, and 3 bases lay in between. CDR1 is SGDLS, CDR2 YYNGEE, per germline. The CDR3 is 12 residues long.

This clone was counted at least ten times. The gene calls are TRBV23-1 and TRBJ2-2; D gene unclear. TRBV23-1 is an open reading frame, and its role is uncertain. The CDR3 consists of 11 residues. V lost 6 bases to trimming and J lost 4 bases, with 3 bases between them. CDR3 coding DNA: TGCGCCAGCAGACCCACCGGGGAGCTGTTTTTT. This encodes CASRPTGELFF.

This clone came up a few times. The V and J genes are TRBV29-1 and TRBJ1-1, with D possibly matching TRBD1 (5 bases). The CDR3 extends over 10 amino acids. Trimming took 6 bases from V and 5 from J, leaving 7 bases between them. The germline gives CDR1 SQVTM, CDR2 ANQGSEA. The CDR3 sequence is CSVAGTEAFF. CDR3 nucleotides: TGCAGCGTAGCAGGGACTGAAGCTTTCTTT. The variable domain in full, with the rest retrieved from reference TRBV29-1 and TRBJ1-1, is SAVISQKPSRDICQRGTSLTIQCQVDSQVTMMFWYRQQPGQSLTLIATANQGSEATYESGFVIDKFPISRPNLTFSTLTVSNMSPEDSSIYLCSVAGTEAFFGQGTRLTVV.

This clone was recorded only once. The chain carries TRBV4-2 and TRBJ2-5; D could derive from TRBD1 or TRBD2 (7 bases each). This CDR3 is built from 18 residues. Between the trimmed V and J ends, which lost 6 bases and 4 bases, there was a span of 27 bases. Germline V gives CDR1 LGHNA, CDR2 YNFKEQ. CDR3 region: CASSIRGDSLAGRETQYF. The CDR3 coding sequence is TGTGCCAGCAGTATTCGGGGGGACAGCTTAGCGGGCCGAGAGACCCAGTACTTC.

This clone was observed many times. This sequence joins TRBV9 and TRBJ2-3; 10 bases agree with TRBD1. From germline, CDR1 is SGDLS and CDR2 YYNGEE. This CDR3 has 16 amino acids. The junction had 3 bases not matched to a gene; V was cut back by 0 bases and J by 2 bases. Here the CDR3 DNA reads TGTGCCAGCAGCGTAGAGGGACAGGGGTTCACAGATACGCAGTATTTT. Amino acid sequence: CASSVEGQGFTDTQYF.

The J gene is TRBJ2-3, the V gene TRBV7-2; D is ambiguous. The CDR3 runs 14 residues. V lost 5 bases, J lost 4 bases, and 13 bases lay in between. Germline lookup yields CDR1 SGHTA and CDR2 FQGNSA. Written as DNA, the CDR3 is TGTGCCAGCAGCCCTAATCCGTATCCAGATACGCAGTATTTT. Translating gives CASSPNPYPDTQYF. Complete variable domain (other parts from reference TRBV7-2 and TRBJ2-3): GAGVSQSPSNKVTEKGKDVELRCDPISGHTALYWYRQSLGQGLEFLIYFQGNSAPDKSGLPSDRFSAERTGGSVSTLTIQRTQQEDSAVYLCASSPNPYPDTQYFGPGTRLTVL.

The chain links TRBV6-6 to TRBJ2-3; 10 bases line up with TRBD1. V was clipped by 5 bases and J by 3 bases; unmatched bases: 8. This CDR3 contains 16 residues. From germline, CDR1 is MNHNY and CDR2 SVGAGI (reference sequence). Here the CDR3 DNA reads TGTGCCAGCAGTAGTTACGGGGGACAGGGGACAGATACGCAGTATTTT. Residues: CASSSYGGQGTDTQYF.

This clone was seen a few times. This chain uses TRBV5-6 with TRBJ2-3; D remains ambiguous. V was trimmed by 3 bases and J by 5 bases, leaving 16 bases between them. Looked up from germline, CDR1 is SGHDT and CDR2 is YYEEEE. The CDR3 sequence is 15 residues long. The CDR3 loop is CASSSYAMNKDTQYF. Here the CDR3 DNA reads TGTGCCAGCAGCTCCTACGCAATGAATAAAGATACGCAGTATTTT.

This chain uses TRBV4-3 with TRBJ1-4, with D hard to call. Germline lookup yields CDR1 LGHNA and CDR2 YSLEER. The CDR3 extends over 16 amino acids. V lost 4 bases, J lost 3 bases, and 15 bases lay in between. The CDR3 DNA reads as TGCGCCAGCAGCCTGGAACCTCCTGCGGCTAATGAAAAACTGTTTTTT. It specifies CASSLEPPAANEKLFF.

This clone was recorded a few times. The rearrangement links TRBV5-1 to TRBJ1-2; 7 bases are shared with TRBD1. Germline CDR1 and CDR2: SGHRS and YFSETQ. The ends lost 1 base at V and 7 bases at J; junction bases unmatched: 7. The CDR3 consists of 14 residues. CDR3 sequence reads: CASSLLGTEGGYTF. CDR3 sequence (DNA): TGCGCCAGCAGCTTGCTTGGGACAGAAGGTGGCTACACCTTC.

At least ten counts were recorded for this clone. V gene TRBV27 combines with J gene TRBJ2-1; 7 nucleotides agree with TRBD2. Trimming removed 10 bases from V and 4 bases from J; junction bases left unmatched: 4. Germline-derived CDR1 and CDR2 are MNHEY and SMNVEV (reference sequence). This CDR3 is built from 12 residues. The CDR3 nucleotides read TGTGCCACCGGGAGGCTGTACAATGAGCAGTTCTTC. Amino acids: CATGRLYNEQFF.

At least ten counts were recorded for this clone. The V gene is TRBV28, the J gene TRBJ2-4, with TRBD1 matching over 11 bases. The CDR3 is made up of 20 amino acids. Germline V gene data show CDR1 as MDHEN and CDR2 as SYDVKM. V dropped 3 bases and J dropped 2; count of bases not matched to a gene: 15. The CDR3 is CASSFLSLTDRGRPKNIQYF. In DNA, the CDR3 is TGTGCCAGCAGTTTTCTTTCCTTGACGGACAGGGGGCGGCCCAAAAACATTCAGTACTTC.